This T cell receptor (beta chain) was documented in a study of T cells expressing NK-cell markers. Study summary: Sorted CD3+CD56+NKG2C+, CD3+CD56+NKG2C- and CD3+CD56-NKG2C+ T cells supplied TCR beta repertoires.

TCRdb re-called the 5' RACE reads; one entry per CDR3 protein, DNA not given. The sample holds about 160,000 distinct CDR3 sequences. The germline V gene has CDR1 LNHNV and CDR2 YYDKDF (reference sequence). This CDR3 has 12 residues. Sequencing was carried out using blood T cells: a sorted CD56 or NKG2C T cell subset, CD4+ or CD8+ T cells, or bulk PBMC T cells (not recorded which). This TCR was recovered from a woman aged 18 to 69 in good health. This sequence joins TRBV15 and TRBJ2-7. This chain's CDR3 is CATSREVGEQYF.